The present T cell receptor beta chain was sequenced within a study of graft-versus-host responses after intestinal transplantation. As for the study in general: All recipients were transplanted with multivisceral, liver-intestinal, or isolated intestinal grafts. Among the recipients, all got anti-thymocyte globulin induction and then tacrolimus and steroids for around 3 years. General study findings and limits: Some patients had graft-donor T cell macrochimerism, and their allografts showed high graft-versus-host to host-versus-graft clonal ratios. Analysis identified GvH clones in recipient marrow, with some appearing first in ileum or blood.

This clone showed up just once. Its antigen is undetermined. Only in-frame clones appear in the TCRdb table, and some are missing; sequencing was by immunoSEQ multiplex PCR. The sample lists approximately 90,000 clones; about 90% were seen once. V lost 0 bases to trimming and J lost 2 bases, with 13 bases between them. Germline loops: CDR1 SGDLS, CDR2 YYNGEE. The length of the CDR3 is 16 residues. Source: unstimulated CD8+ T cells sorted from spleen or lymph node cells, taken before intestinal transplant. This clonotype originated in a human donor who received an intestinal transplant. The V call is TRBV9, the J call TRBJ2-3; weak D call: TRBD2 (7 bases). CDR3 sequence (DNA): TGTGCCAGCAGCGTAGAGATCGGGGGGCTCACAGATACGCAGTATTTT. This sequence encodes CASSVEIGGLTDTQYF.